The 14 T cell receptor beta chains given below trace back to one sample, sequenced in a study of blood T cell repertoires in COVID-19 (dated by TCRdb to 2019 to 2021). Receptors were amplified or captured by the immunoSEQ multiplex PCR assay. TCRdb carries this immuneACCESS record with in-frame sequences only. Its versions omit some clonotypes, under half of them owing to an unresolved V gene in the studies checked, with the rest unexplained. This sample holds over 200,000 clones; roughly 83% were observed only once. The ten largest clones take up roughly 2.7% of the sample. The specimen was peripheral blood. These receptors were collected from a woman between 65 and 79 years old with active or convalescent COVID-19.

This clone turned up a few times. The chain employs TRBV19 and TRBJ1-5; TRBD1 is a possible D gene (6 bases). The length of the CDR3 is 14 residues. Germline V CDR1 and CDR2: LNHDA, SQIVND (reference sequence). The CDR3 DNA is TGTGCTACAAAACAGGGAAGGGACAATCAGCCCCAGCATTTT. Protein sequence: CATKQGRDNQPQHF.

V and J are TRBV7-8 and TRBJ2-5; D might be TRBD2 (6 bases). Germline V lookup: CDR1 SGHVS, CDR2 FQNEAQ. V was cut by 4 bases and J by 5 bases, with 8 bases left in between. CDR3 size: 12 residues. The CDR3 reads CASSSGGETQYF. The CDR3 DNA follows: TGTGCCAGCAGCTCAGGAGGGGAGACCCAGTACTTC.

The V and J genes are TRBV3-1 (or the pseudogene TRBV3-2) and TRBJ1-3; the match to TRBD1 covers 7 bases. From germline, CDR1 is LGHDT and CDR2 YNNKEL (reference sequence). V lost 5 bases to trimming and J lost 3 bases; unmatched junction nucleotides: 7. The CDR3 loop spans 15 amino acids. The CDR3 region has the DNA TGTGCCAGCAGCTTCCGACAGGGAGTTGGAAACACCATATATTTT. It specifies CASSFRQGVGNTIYF.

The chain joins TRBV19 to TRBJ2-7; perhaps TRBD2 as D (5 bases). Trimming removed 6 bases at V and 7 bases at J, with 16 bases between. CDR1 and CDR2 from the germline V gene are LNHDA and SQIVND (reference sequence). CDR3 length: 13 residues. CDR3 sequence reads: CASSPPEEREQYF. In nucleotides, the CDR3 is TGTGCCAGTAGCCCCCCGGAGGAACGAGAGCAGTACTTC.

This chain uses TRBV4-2 with TRBJ2-1, with 8 positions matching TRBD2. The CDR3 contains 14 residues. From germline, CDR1 is LGHNA and CDR2 YNFKEQ. V lost 4 bases and J lost 9; bases outside the gene matches: 8. The CDR3 bases are TGTGCCAGCAGCCCTGGGACTAGTTTTGGTGAGCAGTTCTTC. Translation: CASSPGTSFGEQFF.

This sequence joins TRBV7-2 and TRBJ2-1, with D perhaps matching TRBD1 (6 bases). Trimming left V 5 bases short and J 0 bases short, with 14 bases between. Germline V CDR1 and CDR2: SGHTA, FQGNSA. The CDR3 contains 16 residues. This CDR3 reads CASSTRTGSSYNEQFF. The CDR3 region has the DNA TGTGCCAGCAGCACCAGAACAGGGAGCTCCTACAATGAGCAGTTCTTC.

The CDR3 sequence is CASSSKTGYGYTF. The CDR3 nucleotides read TGTGCCAGCAGCTCCAAGACAGGGTATGGCTACACCTTC. The rearrangement joins TRBV5-6 to TRBJ1-2, with TRBD1 matching 7 bases. This CDR3 has 13 residues. Germline V CDR1 and CDR2: SGHDT, YYEEEE. Losses at the gene ends were 3 bases for V and 5 bases for J; bases not matched to a gene: 4.

The chain recombines TRBV5-1 with TRBJ2-1; D might be TRBD2 (6 bases). This CDR3 is built from 13 residues. Per the germline V gene, CDR1 is SGHRS and CDR2 is YFSETQ. Between the trimmed V and J ends, which lost 5 bases and 9 bases, there was a span of 15 bases. CDR3 nucleotide sequence: TGCGCCAGCAGGGAGGGAGAGGTGGGTGAGCAGTTCTTC. It specifies CASREGEVGEQFF.

Comment on this clone: An end of the junction differs from the germline gene, which may be a read error. In nucleotides, the CDR3 is TGTGCTAGCAGCTTAGGACTAGCGGACACAGATACGCAGTATTTT. The encoded protein is CASSLGLADTDTQYF. V gene TRBV7-7 combines with J gene TRBJ2-3, with 10 bases that match TRBD2. The CDR3 has 15 amino acids. The germline V gene encodes CDR1 SSHAT and CDR2 FNYEAQ (reference sequence).

The chain employs TRBV6-5 and TRBJ1-2; D is perhaps TRBD1 (5 bases). Trimming left V 10 bases short and J 0 bases short, with 18 bases between. There are 15 residues in the CDR3. The V gene's germline CDR1 is MNHEY and CDR2 SVGAGI. CDR3 nucleotides: TGTGCCACCGCGGCGGGGGACGAGGCTAACTATGGCTACACCTTC. Translated, it gives CATAAGDEANYGYTF.

The sample holds a few counts of this clone. This chain uses TRBV7-9 with TRBJ1-4, with D possibly TRBD1 on 5 matching bases. CDR1 is SEHNR, CDR2 FQNEAQ, per germline (reference sequence). V was trimmed by 1 base and J by 8 bases, leaving 14 bases between them. This CDR3 region has 15 residues. CDR3 bases: TGTGCCAGCAGCTTAGGGGCAGGGAAGGCGGAAAAACTGTTTTTT. It codes for CASSLGAGKAEKLFF.

The chain links TRBV30 to TRBJ2-1, with D maybe TRBD2 (6 bases). V was clipped by 1 base and J by 4 bases, with 14 bases between them. Per the germline V gene, CDR1 is GTSNPN and CDR2 is SVGIG (reference sequence). This CDR3 contains 15 residues. CDR3 region: CAWSGSRGSYNEQFF. DNA for the CDR3: TGTGCCTGGAGTGGATCACGGGGGAGTTACAATGAGCAGTTCTTC.

The V call is TRBV20-1, the J call TRBJ1-5, with D uncertain. The CDR3 totals 11 residues. Germline V gene sequence: CDR1 DFQATT, CDR2 SNEGSKA (reference sequence). Trimming took off 5 bases at V and 9 bases at J, with 11 bases between the two ends. The CDR3 sequence is CSAEREGPQHF. CDR3 DNA sequence: TGCAGTGCTGAGAGAGAGGGGCCCCAGCATTTT.

This rearrangement joins TRBV4-3 to TRBJ2-3; D may be TRBD1 (6 bases). This CDR3 contains 15 residues. Germline V gene lookup returns CDR1 LGHNA and CDR2 YSLEER. The V end lost 4 bases, the J end lost 4 bases, and 15 bases lay between the germline ends. CDR3 loop: CASSRTVGVADTQYF. For the CDR3, the DNA is TGCGCCAGCAGCCGGACAGTGGGGGTCGCAGATACGCAGTATTTT.